The clone carrying this T cell receptor beta chain was seen only a few times. Its antigen is currently unknown. This sample was included in a study of T cell responses to AZD1222 COVID-19 vaccine. Findings of the study overall: Regions left unmutated in variants are reportedly the target of nearly half of spike-specific TCRs. Without day 14 samples, only post-peak T cell repertoires were studied. Donors were chiefly white British, with a greater number of females, and clonal diversity was perhaps underestimated. Mapped onto spike, vaccine-associated CD4 TCRs spanned it and were dominant at 160-218 and 743-854.

The V and J ends lost 1 base and 4 bases respectively, with 8 bases between them. The CDR3 is 13 amino acids. Germline V lookup: CDR1 LGHNT, CDR2 FRNRAP. Sequencing used immunoSEQ multiplex PCR; TCRdb keeps in-frame clones, though not all of them. The table records 89,000 or so clones, under 95% of them present only once. This chain connects TRBV12-5 to TRBJ2-7; tentative D call: TRBD1 (7 bases). The source material was peripheral blood, sampled 28 days after the second AZD1222 dose. The TCR sequence derives from an adult who received the AZD1222 COVID-19 vaccine. The CDR3 region is CASGLAGGYEQYF. CDR3 nucleotide sequence: TGTGCTAGTGGTTTGGCAGGGGGGTACGAGCAGTACTTC.